This T cell receptor (beta chain) is from a study of T cell changes during pregnancy in multiple sclerosis. The CDR3 is 13 amino acids. Looked up from germline, CDR1 is SGHDT and CDR2 is YYEEEE. With V trimmed by 6 bases and J by 6 bases, 6 bases remained unmatched. This table comes from immunoSEQ multiplex PCR, and its TCRdb copy is limited to in-frame clones, with some not included. The sample shows 30,000 to 35,000 clones, about nine tenths of them seen only once. V usage is TRBV5-6 and J usage is TRBJ2-3, with 8 bases aligning to TRBD2. This sequence was found in a female donor with multiple sclerosis, enrolled in a pregnancy study. The sample in question was CD8+ T cells from peripheral blood mononuclear cells, obtained after pregnancy. The CDR3 DNA follows: TGTGCCAGCACCCGACTAGCGTTGGATACGCAGTATTTT. Amino acid sequence: CASTRLALDTQYF.